This T cell receptor (beta chain) stems from a study of blood T cell repertoires in COVID-19. Turning to the study itself: Donors in the United States, Italy and Spain gave samples during acute or convalescent COVID-19. In each case, the material was cDNA or gDNA derived from T cells, B-cell-depleted T cells, or PBMCs.

In the original workflow: The assay estimated nucleated cells by amplifying reference gene primers. Using immunoSEQ multiplex PCR, the repertoire was profiled, and TCRdb retains in-frame clones only, with some absent. For V, J and clone size, that table is used; D and trimming come from the DNA. The sample has a few hundred thousand clones, around 90% seen once. Germline values: CDR1 SGHTS, CDR2 YDEGEE. V lost 6 bases to trimming and J lost 6 bases, with 16 bases between them. The CDR3 runs 15 residues. The Seattle patients joined while their infection was active and were tracked longitudinally afterward.

This TCR derives from a woman aged 70-85 years with COVID-19, enrolled during active disease. The V gene is TRBV5-8, the J gene TRBJ1-6; D gene ambiguous. What was sequenced was peripheral blood. The CDR3 loop reads CASTPVRALNSPLHF. For the CDR3, the DNA is TGTGCCAGCACCCCTGTAAGAGCCCTTAATTCACCCCTCCACTTT.